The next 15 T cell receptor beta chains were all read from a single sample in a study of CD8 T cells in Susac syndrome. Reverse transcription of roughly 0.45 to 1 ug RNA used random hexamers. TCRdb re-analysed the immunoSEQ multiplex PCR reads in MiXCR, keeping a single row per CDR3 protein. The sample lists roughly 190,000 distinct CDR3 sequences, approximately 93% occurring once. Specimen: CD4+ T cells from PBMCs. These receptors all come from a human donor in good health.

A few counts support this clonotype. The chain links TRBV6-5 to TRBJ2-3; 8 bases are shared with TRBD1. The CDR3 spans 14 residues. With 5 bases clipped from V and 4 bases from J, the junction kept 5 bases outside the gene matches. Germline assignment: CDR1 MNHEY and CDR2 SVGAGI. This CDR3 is CASSRRTGSDTQYF. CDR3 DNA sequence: TGTGCCAGCAGTCGAAGGACAGGGTCAGATACGCAGTATTTT.

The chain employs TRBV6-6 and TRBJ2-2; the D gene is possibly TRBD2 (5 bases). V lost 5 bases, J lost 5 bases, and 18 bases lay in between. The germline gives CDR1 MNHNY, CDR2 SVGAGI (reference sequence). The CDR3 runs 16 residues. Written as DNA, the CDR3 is TGTGCCAGCAGTAGCCCCGGGGAACGACGAACCGGGGAGCTGTTTTTT. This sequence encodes CASSSPGERRTGELFF.

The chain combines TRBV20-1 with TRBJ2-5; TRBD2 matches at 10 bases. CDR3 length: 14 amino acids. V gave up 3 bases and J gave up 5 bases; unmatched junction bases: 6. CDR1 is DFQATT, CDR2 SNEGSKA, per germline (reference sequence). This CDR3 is CSASTSGVRETQYF. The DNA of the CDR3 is TGCAGTGCTAGCACTAGCGGGGTCCGTGAGACCCAGTACTTC.

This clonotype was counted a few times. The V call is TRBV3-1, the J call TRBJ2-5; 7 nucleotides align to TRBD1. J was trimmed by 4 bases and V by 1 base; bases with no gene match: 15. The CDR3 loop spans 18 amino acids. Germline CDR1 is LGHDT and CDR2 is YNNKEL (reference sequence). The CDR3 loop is CASSQVLSSEQGRETQYF. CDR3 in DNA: TGTGCCAGCAGCCAAGTCTTAAGTTCGGAACAGGGGAGAGAGACCCAGTACTTC.

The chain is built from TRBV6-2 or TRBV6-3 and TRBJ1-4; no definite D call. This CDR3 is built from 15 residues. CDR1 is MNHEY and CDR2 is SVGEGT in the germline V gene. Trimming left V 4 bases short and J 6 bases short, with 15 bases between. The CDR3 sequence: CASSWRDPRDEKLFF. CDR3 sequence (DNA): TGTGCCAGCAGTTGGAGAGATCCGAGGGATGAAAAACTGTTTTTT.

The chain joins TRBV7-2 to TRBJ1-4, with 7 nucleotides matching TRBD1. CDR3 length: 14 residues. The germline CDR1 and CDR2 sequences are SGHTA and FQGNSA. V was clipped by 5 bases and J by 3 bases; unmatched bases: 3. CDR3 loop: CASSQTGSNEKLFF. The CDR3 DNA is TGTGCCAGCAGCCAGACAGGGTCTAATGAAAAACTGTTTTTT. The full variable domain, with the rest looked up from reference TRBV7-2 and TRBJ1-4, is GAGVSQSPSNKVTEKGKDVELRCDPISGHTALYWYRQSLGQGLEFLIYFQGNSAPDKSGLPSDRFSAERTGGSVSTLTIQRTQQEDSAVYLCASSQTGSNEKLFFGSGTQLSVL.

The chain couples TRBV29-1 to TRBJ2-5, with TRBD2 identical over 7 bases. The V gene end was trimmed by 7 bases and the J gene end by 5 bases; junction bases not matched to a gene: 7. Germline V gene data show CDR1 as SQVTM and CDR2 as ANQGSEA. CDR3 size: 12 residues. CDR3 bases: TGCAGCGCTTGGGGAGGGGTCGAGACCCAGTACTTC. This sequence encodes CSAWGGVETQYF.

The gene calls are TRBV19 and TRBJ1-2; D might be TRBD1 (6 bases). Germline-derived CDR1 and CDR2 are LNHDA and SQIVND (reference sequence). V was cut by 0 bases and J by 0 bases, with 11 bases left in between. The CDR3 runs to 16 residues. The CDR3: CASSIEKTGANYGYTF. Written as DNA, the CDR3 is TGTGCCAGTAGTATAGAGAAGACAGGAGCTAACTATGGCTACACCTTC.

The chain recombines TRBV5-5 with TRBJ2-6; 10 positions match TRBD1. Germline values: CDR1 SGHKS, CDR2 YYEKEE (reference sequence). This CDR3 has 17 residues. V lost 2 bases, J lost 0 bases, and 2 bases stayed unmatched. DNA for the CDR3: TGTGCCAGCAGCTTCAGGACAGGGGGCTCTGGGGCCAACGTCCTGACTTTC. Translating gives CASSFRTGGSGANVLTF.

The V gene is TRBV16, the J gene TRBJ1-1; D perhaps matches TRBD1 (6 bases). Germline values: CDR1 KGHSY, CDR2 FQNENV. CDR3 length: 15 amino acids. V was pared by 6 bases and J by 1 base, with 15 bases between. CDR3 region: CASSPTGRKNTEAFF. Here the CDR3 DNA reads TGTGCCAGCAGTCCGACAGGCCGCAAGAACACTGAAGCTTTCTTT.

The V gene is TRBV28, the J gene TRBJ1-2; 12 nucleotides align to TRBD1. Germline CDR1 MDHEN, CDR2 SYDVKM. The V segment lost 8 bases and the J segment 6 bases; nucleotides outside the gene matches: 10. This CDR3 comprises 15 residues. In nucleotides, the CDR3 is TGTGCCAGCCGATCCCGGGACAGGGGGCTGGATGGCTACACCTTC. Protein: CASRSRDRGLDGYTF.

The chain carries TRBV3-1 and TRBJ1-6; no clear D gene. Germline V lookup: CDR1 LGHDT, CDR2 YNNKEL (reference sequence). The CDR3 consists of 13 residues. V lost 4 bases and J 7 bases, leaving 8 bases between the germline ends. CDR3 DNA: TGTGCCAGCAGCCCGCAAAGGAATTCACCCCTCCACTTT. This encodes CASSPQRNSPLHF.

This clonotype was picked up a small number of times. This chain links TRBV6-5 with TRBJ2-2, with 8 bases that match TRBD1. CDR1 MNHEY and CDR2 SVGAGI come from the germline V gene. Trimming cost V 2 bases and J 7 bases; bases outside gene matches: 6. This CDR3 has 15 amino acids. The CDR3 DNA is TGTGCCAGCAGTTACACCGTGACAGGGGTCGGGGAGCTGTTTTTT. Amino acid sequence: CASSYTVTGVGELFF.

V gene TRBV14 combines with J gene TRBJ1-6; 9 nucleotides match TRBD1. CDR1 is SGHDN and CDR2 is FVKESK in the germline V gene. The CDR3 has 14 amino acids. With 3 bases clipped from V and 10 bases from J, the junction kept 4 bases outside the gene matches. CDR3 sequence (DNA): TGTGCCAGCAGCCAGCCGGGACAGGGATCACCCCTCCACTTT. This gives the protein CASSQPGQGSPLHF.

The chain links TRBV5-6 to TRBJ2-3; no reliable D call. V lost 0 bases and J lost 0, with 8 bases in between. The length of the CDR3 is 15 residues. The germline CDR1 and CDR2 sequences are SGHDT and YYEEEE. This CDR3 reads CASSLDRISTDTQYF. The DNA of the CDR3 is TGTGCCAGCAGCTTGGACCGGATTAGCACAGATACGCAGTATTTT.